This TCR beta chain was identified during a study of a mutant IDH1 vaccine in newly diagnosed glioma. CDR3 size: 13 residues. V lost 8 bases and J 7 bases, leaving 15 bases between the germline ends. CDR1 is MNHEY and CDR2 is SMNVEV in the germline V gene (reference sequence). The time point: baseline, week 1 (first vaccination visit). This sample's treatment: pre-vaccination baseline after standard-of-care therapy. The table came from immunoSEQ multiplex PCR; TCRdb's copy has only in-frame clones and leaves some out. The sample shows about 38,000 clones, roughly 92% of them seen only once. This clone was detected only once.

The TCR sequence derives from a man aged 18 to 35 with glioma. V and J are TRBV27 and TRBJ1-5; D uncertain. The sample was PBMCs, taken from a glioma patient treated with radiotherapy, temozolomide or both. The CDR3 sequence is CASRKGVDQPQHF. As DNA, the CDR3 is TGTGCCAGCCGAAAGGGTGTTGACCAGCCCCAGCATTTT.